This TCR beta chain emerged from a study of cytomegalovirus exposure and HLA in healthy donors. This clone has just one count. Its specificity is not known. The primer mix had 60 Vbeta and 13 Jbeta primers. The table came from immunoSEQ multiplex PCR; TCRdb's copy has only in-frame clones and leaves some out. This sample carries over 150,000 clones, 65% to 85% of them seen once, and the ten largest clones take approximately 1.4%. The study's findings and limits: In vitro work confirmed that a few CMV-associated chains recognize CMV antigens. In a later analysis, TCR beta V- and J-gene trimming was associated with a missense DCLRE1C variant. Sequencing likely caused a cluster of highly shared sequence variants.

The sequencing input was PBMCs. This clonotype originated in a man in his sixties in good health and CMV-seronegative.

The CDR3 bases are TGCAGCGTTCCCGGGACAGCGGCGAACACCGGGGAGCTGTTTTTT. This sequence encodes CSVPGTAANTGELFF. The genes are TRBV29-1 and TRBJ2-2, with TRBD1 identical over 7 bases. Germline-derived CDR1 and CDR2 are SQVTM and ANQGSEA. The CDR3 length is 15 residues. The J segment lost 0 bases and the V segment lost 5 bases, leaving 6 bases of the junction unmatched.